This T cell receptor (beta chain) was sequenced in a study of T cells in Graves' hyperthyroidism and ophthalmopathy. The investigators amplified TCR beta CDR3 regions from RNA transcripts. When the TCR CDR3 underwent first-round RT-PCR, the HTBI primer set was used. TCRdb processed the multiplex PCR reads anew with MiXCR; each CDR3 protein has one entry. This table has hundreds of thousands of distinct CDR3 sequences, 14% appearing once. The origin of this receptor is a woman in her late teens or twenties with Graves' hyperthyroidism. The material sequenced was blood.

CDR3 residues: CASSVTTGIQETQYF. CDR3 in DNA: TGTGCCAGCAGCGTCACCACAGGAATCCAAGAGACCCAGTACTTC. V is TRBV9 and J is TRBJ2-5; possible D gene TRBD1, 5 bases. The CDR3 runs 15 residues. Trimming removed 2 bases at V and 1 base at J, with 12 bases between. Germline lookup yields CDR1 SGDLS and CDR2 YYNGEE.